This T cell receptor (beta chain) derives from a study of memory CD4+ T cells and cytomegalovirus serostatus. Across the study: Donors were healthy Belgian adults, some 10 CMV seropositive and approximately 25 seronegative. Findings and limits, study-wide: CMV serostatus prediction reached median AUC approximately 0.96, or 0.89 with US-trained model.

CDR1 LGHNA and CDR2 YNFKEQ come from the germline V gene. V was cut by 3 bases and J by 6 bases, with 11 bases left in between. The CDR3 consists of 14 residues. The sort gate was single viable CD3+CD4+CD8-CD45RO+ cells for memory CD4+ T cells. Donors' CMV status reflects serum IgG against pp150, pp28, p38, p52. Total CD4+ T cells were enriched by CD4 positive selection. Points on this clone: As yet, its antigen is unknown.

The protocol was immunoSEQ multiplex PCR, while the TCRdb copy is restricted to in-frame clones and leaves out a portion. The sample consists of under 45,000 clones, approximately 80% of them appearing once. The J gene is TRBJ2-2, the V gene TRBV4-2; D perhaps matches TRBD2 (6 bases). The clonotype was recovered from an adult in good health and CMV-seronegative. Material: memory CD4+ T cells from blood. The CDR3 DNA reads TGTGCCAGCAGCCACTCGGGAGAATCCGGGGAGCTGTTTTTT. Protein: CASSHSGESGELFF.